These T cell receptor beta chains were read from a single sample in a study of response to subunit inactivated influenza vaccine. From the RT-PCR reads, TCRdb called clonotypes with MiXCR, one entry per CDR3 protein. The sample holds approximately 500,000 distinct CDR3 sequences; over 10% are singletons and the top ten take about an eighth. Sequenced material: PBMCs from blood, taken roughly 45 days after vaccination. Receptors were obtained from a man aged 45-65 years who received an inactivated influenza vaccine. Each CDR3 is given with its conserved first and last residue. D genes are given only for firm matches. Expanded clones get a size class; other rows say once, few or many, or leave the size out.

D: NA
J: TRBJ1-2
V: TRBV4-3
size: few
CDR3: CASSHDRQANYGYTF
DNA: TGCGCCAGCAGTCACGACCGACAGGCTAACTATGGCTACACCTTC

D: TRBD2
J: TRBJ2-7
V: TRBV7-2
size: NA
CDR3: CASSSIGPGVAGEQYF
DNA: TGTGCCAGCAGCTCCATTGGGCCGGGAGTAGCGGGCGAGCAGTACTTC

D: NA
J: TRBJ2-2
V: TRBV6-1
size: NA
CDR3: CASSENRAGTGELFF
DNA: TGTGCCAGCAGTGAAAACCGCGCAGGGACCGGGGAGCTGTTTTTT

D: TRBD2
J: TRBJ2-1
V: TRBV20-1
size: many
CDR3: CSARDLLAGGNNEQFF
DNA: TGCAGTGCTAGAGATCTCCTAGCGGGGGGAAACAATGAGCAGTTCTTC

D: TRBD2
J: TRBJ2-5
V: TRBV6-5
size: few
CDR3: CASSYGLAGGVRRETQYF
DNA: TGTGCCAGCAGTTACGGGCTAGCGGGAGGCGTGAGAAGGGAGACCCAGTACTTC

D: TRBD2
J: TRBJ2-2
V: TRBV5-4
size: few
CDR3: CASSSLSGSKTGELFF
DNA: TGTGCCAGCAGCTCGTTGAGCGGGAGTAAGACCGGGGAGCTGTTTTTT

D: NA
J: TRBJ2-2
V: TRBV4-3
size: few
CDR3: CASSGGHTGELFF
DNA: TGCGCCAGCAGCGGGGGGCACACCGGGGAGCTGTTTTTT

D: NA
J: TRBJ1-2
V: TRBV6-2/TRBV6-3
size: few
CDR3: CASSSISSYGYTF
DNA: TGTGCCAGCAGTTCCATCTCTTCCTATGGCTACACCTTC

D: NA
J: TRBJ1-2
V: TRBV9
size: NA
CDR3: CASSVGPLGYTF
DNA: TGTGCCAGCAGCGTAGGCCCCCTTGGCTACACCTTC

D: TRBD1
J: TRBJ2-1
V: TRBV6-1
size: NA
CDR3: CASSDEWDSSYNEQFF
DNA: TGTGCCAGCAGTGATGAGTGGGACAGCTCCTACAATGAGCAGTTCTTC

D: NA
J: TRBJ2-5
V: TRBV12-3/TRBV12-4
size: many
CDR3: CASSLWGQETQYF
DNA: TGTGCCAGCAGTTTATGGGGGCAAGAGACCCAGTACTTC

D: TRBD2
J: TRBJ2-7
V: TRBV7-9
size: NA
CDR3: CASSLGVAGPYEQYF
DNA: TGTGCCAGCAGCTTGGGGGTAGCGGGCCCGTACGAGCAGTACTTC

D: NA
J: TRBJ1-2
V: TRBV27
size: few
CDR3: CASKSPSYGYTF
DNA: TGTGCCAGCAAGTCTCCGTCCTATGGCTACACCTTC

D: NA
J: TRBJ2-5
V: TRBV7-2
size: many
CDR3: CASSRGSQETQYF
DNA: TGTGCCAGCAGCCGAGGGTCCCAAGAGACCCAGTACTTC

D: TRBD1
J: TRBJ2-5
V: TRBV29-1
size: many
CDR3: CSVGDRGTETQYF
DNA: TGCAGCGTTGGAGACAGGGGGACAGAGACCCAGTACTTC

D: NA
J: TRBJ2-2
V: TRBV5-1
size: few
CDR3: CASSLSDGELFF
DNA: TGCGCCAGCAGCTTGTCGGACGGGGAGCTGTTTTTT

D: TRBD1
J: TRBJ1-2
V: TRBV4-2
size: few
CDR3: CASSQDLRRGRGGYTF
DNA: TGTGCCAGCAGCCAAGATTTACGCAGGGGGCGCGGTGGCTACACCTTC

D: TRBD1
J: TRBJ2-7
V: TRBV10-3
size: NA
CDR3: CAIRVTGLSYEQYF
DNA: TGTGCCATCAGGGTGACAGGGCTCTCCTACGAGCAGTACTTC

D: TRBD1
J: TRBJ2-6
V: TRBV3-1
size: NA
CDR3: CASSFLTGGHSGANVLTF
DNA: TGTGCCAGCAGTTTCCTTACAGGGGGCCACTCTGGGGCCAACGTCCTGACTTTC

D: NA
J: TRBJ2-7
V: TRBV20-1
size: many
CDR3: CSARGRVYEQYF
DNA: TGCAGTGCTAGAGGACGAGTATACGAGCAGTACTTC

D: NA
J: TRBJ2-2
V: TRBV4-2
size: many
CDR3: CASSQGLANTGELFF
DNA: TGTGCCAGCAGCCAAGGACTAGCGAACACCGGGGAGCTGTTTTTT

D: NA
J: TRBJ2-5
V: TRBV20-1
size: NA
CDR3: CSASAGLETQYF
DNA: TGCAGTGCTAGTGCAGGGTTGGAGACCCAGTACTTC

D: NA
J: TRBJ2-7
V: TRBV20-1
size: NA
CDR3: CSARDLAAITYEQYF
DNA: TGCAGTGCTAGAGATTTAGCAGCTATAACCTACGAGCAGTACTTC

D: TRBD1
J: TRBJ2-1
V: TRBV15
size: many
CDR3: CATSRSLGTGGFNEQFF
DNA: TGTGCCACCAGCAGGTCCCTCGGGACAGGGGGCTTTAATGAGCAGTTCTTC

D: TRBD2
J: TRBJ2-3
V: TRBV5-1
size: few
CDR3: CASSFELAGGDTQYF
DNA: TGCGCCAGCAGCTTTGAACTAGCGGGGGGAGATACGCAGTATTTT

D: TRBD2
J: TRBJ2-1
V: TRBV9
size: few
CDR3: CASSVESSGNWYEQFF
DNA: TGTGCCAGCAGCGTAGAGTCTAGCGGGAACTGGTATGAGCAGTTCTTC

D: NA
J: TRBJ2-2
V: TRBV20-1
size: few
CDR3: CSATALTRNTGELFF
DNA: TGCAGTGCTACCGCCCTTACTAGGAACACCGGGGAGCTGTTTTTT

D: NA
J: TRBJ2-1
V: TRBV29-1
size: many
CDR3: CSVELRGGQSYSYNEQFF
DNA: TGCAGCGTTGAATTAAGGGGCGGTCAATCTTACTCCTACAATGAGCAGTTCTTC

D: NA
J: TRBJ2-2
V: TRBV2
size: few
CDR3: CASIEGLLTGELFF
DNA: TGTGCCAGCATCGAGGGCCTTCTTACCGGGGAGCTGTTTTTT

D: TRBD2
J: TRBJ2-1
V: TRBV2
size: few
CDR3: CASSALAGGYSDNEQFF
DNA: TGTGCCAGCAGCGCGCTAGCGGGGGGTTACTCCGACAATGAGCAGTTCTTC

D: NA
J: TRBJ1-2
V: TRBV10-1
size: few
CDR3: CASSVTDRFYGYTF
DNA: TGCGCCAGCAGTGTGACGGATCGCTTCTATGGCTACACCTTC

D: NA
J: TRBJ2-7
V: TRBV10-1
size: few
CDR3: CASSESYGGPSTEQYF
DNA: TGCGCCAGCAGTGAGTCCTATGGGGGGCCCAGCACCGAGCAGTACTTC

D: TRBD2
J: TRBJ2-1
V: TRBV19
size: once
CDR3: CASRLYGRDNEQFF
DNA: TGTGCCAGCCGCCTCTACGGGAGGGACAATGAGCAGTTCTTC

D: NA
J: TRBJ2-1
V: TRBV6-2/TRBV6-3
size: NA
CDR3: CASSRRGGLYNEQFF
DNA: TGTGCCAGCAGTCGAAGGGGTGGCCTATACAATGAGCAGTTCTTC

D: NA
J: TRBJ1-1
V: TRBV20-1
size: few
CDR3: CSARGDRKGKAEAFF
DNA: TGCAGTGCTAGAGGGGATCGGAAAGGGAAGGCTGAAGCTTTCTTT

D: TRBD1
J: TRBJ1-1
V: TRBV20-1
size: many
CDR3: CSARDTGQGNTEAFF
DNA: TGCAGTGCTAGAGATACGGGACAGGGGAACACTGAAGCTTTCTTT

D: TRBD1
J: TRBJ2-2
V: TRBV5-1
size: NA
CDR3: CASTGTGNTGELFF
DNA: TGCGCCAGCACCGGGACAGGGAACACCGGGGAGCTGTTTTTT

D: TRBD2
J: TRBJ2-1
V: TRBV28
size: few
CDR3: CASSPKRGLAGVFGNEQFF
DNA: TGTGCCAGCAGCCCTAAAAGGGGCCTAGCGGGGGTTTTTGGTAATGAGCAGTTCTTC

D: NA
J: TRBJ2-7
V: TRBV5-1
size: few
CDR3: CASSRQTGPYEQYF
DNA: TGCGCCAGCAGCCGACAGACAGGCCCCTACGAGCAGTACTTC

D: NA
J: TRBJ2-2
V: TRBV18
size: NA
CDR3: CASSPSGAANTGELFF
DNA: TGTGCCAGCTCACCAAGCGGAGCTGCGAACACCGGGGAGCTGTTTTTT

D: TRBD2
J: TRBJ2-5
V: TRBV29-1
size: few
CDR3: CSVDTRREVGETQYF
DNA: TGCAGCGTTGATACTAGACGGGAGGTTGGCGAGACCCAGTACTTC